The source of this T cell receptor beta chain is a study of blood T cell repertoires in COVID-19. Per the original data handling: Reference gene primers were amplified, and this amplification served to estimate nucleated cell counts. TCRdb keeps only in-frame clones here, not all; method: immunoSEQ multiplex PCR. That table gives V, J and clone size, and the DNA gave D and trimming. The table has tens of thousands of clones, roughly 80% seen once. Sequences were obtained from peripheral blood. The TCR sequence derives from a man younger than 45 with COVID-19, enrolled during active disease.

DNA for the CDR3: TGTGCCAGCCCCCTGGGGGATAGCGGAGCCGGGGAGCTGTTTTTT. Protein sequence: CASPLGDSGAGELFF. The genes are TRBV18 and TRBJ2-2; tentatively, D is TRBD2 (6 bases). Germline V gene data show CDR1 as KGHSH and CDR2 as LQKENI. Between the trimmed V and J ends, which lost 8 bases and 6 bases, there was a span of 19 bases. The CDR3 spans 15 residues. Looking up the rest from reference TRBV18 and TRBJ2-2 gives the full variable domain: NAGVMQNPRHLVRRRGQEARLRCSPMKGHSHVYWYRQLPEEGLKFMVYLQKENIIDESGMPKERFSAEFPKEGPSILRIQQVVRGDSAAYFCASPLGDSGAGELFFGEGSRLTVL.